What follows describes a single T cell receptor (beta chain). Ten or more counts support this clonotype. Its antigen is unknown. One base away there is no much larger clone; base qualities are not given. The source of the sample is a study of T cells in Graves' hyperthyroidism and ophthalmopathy (dated by TCRdb to the late 2010s). General notes on the study: Peripheral blood samples were taken at initial diagnosis, before any treatment was given. The 100 or so discovery patients were randomly split 7:3 into training and test sets. TCR Vbeta CDR3 sequencing of approximately 140 peripheral blood samples (over 40 ophthalmopathy, some 75 hyperthyroidism and approximately 17 progressor patients) is reported in the paper. Whether ophthalmopathy could be predicted prospectively was tested in an independent validation cohort made up of approximately 19 hyperthyroidism patients plus 17 patients who later progressed to ophthalmopathy. A discovery cohort of around 100 patients, about 44 with Graves' ophthalmopathy and about 58 with stable Graves' hyperthyroidism, was used to find distinguishing TCR V-J signatures. In addition, the study compared T-cell repertoires in thyroid tissue and in blood from over 5 Graves' hyperthyroidism patients. Following sampling, methimazole starting at 30 mg daily was given to hyperthyroidism patients, and high-dose intravenous methylprednisolone was given to ophthalmopathy patients.

The TCR beta CDR3 regions were amplified from RNA transcripts. The TCR CDR3 was subjected to a first round of RT-PCR using the HTBI primer set and the Qiagen OneStep RT-PCR kit. Libraries were constructed in a second round of multiplex PCR, after which size selection and purification were performed. Sequencing of the libraries was done on an Illumina HiSeq2000 using paired-end 100 bp reads. The study's own analysis went as follows. SOAPnuke was used to process the raw data, throwing out any read that contained adapters or uncalled bases, had a mean Phred below 15, or lacked an exact constant-primer or identifier match. High-quality paired reads were merged using COPE v1.2.5, and each unique nucleotide sequence was defined as a clonotype. Clonotypes were aligned to IMGT TRBV, TRBD and TRBJ reference segments using MiTCR v1.1. The analysis included only V-J combinations with a frequency above 0.0001, which together covered over 98% of the repertoires. The TCS score was defined as the ratio of F50 (clonal expansion) to E x V (chaos), calculated using BLOSUM62-based TCRdist between CDR3 peptides within each V-J. Welch's t-statistics and random forest reduced 514 V-J features to some 14, which were used in a naive Bayes classifier (R e1071). In-frame beta chains were kept once TCRdb had trimmed the public reads at Q25 with fastp and called clones with MiXCR. Each CDR3 protein gets just one entry, which takes the most common genes and DNA from the rows behind it. It is TCRdb's table, rather than the study itself, that gives the V and J calls and clone size. The sample has fewer than 350,000 distinct CDR3 sequences on record, around 20% of them singletons. The biggest ten clones account for 50% of the sample.

Broad study findings and their caveats: Most expanded thyroid clonotypes (frequency above 0.001) were also detected in blood, a finding suggesting that blood repertoires may reflect thyroid immune responses. In validation, the model predicted progression to ophthalmopathy with about 71% sensitivity and roughly 72% specificity, a median of 6.5 months before onset. Sample size was not statistically predetermined, and blinding of investigators to group allocation was not performed. A 13 V-J signature model separated ophthalmopathy from stable hyperthyroidism, with around 88% sensitivity and 81% to 82% specificity in cross-validation and 80%/75% in testing.

Graves' hyperthyroidism was defined as stable when no progression to ophthalmopathy occurred over 18 months of follow-up. Hyperthyroidism patients were newly diagnosed, with disease duration under 2 months, and aged 18 to 65 years. Patients with uncontrolled infections, other autoimmune diseases, pregnancy or lactation were excluded. Diagnoses were based on clinical symptoms, serum thyroxine and TRAb, thyroid ultrasound and orbital computed tomography. Ficoll-Paque density gradient centrifugation was used to isolate PBMCs from under 11 ml of fresh peripheral blood. Total RNA was extracted with Trizol reagent, and quality was checked on an Agilent 2100 Bioanalyzer. The cysteine opens and the phenylalanine closes a CDR3 of 14 amino acids. This entry keeps only the CDR3 DNA: 42 bases, framed from base 1. Clipping removes 4 bases from V and 4 bases from J, with 4 as the unmatched junction base count. The germline V gene gives CDR1 as KGHDR and CDR2 as SFDVKD.

The chain employs TRBV24-1 and TRBJ2-5, with TRBD1 identical over 8 junction bases. Input material: blood. The receptor was derived from a woman between 50 and 59 years old with Graves' hyperthyroidism. The CDR3 loop reads CATSDSGGGETQYF. The DNA is TGTGCCACCAGTGACTCAGGGGGCGGAGAGACCCAGTACTTC.